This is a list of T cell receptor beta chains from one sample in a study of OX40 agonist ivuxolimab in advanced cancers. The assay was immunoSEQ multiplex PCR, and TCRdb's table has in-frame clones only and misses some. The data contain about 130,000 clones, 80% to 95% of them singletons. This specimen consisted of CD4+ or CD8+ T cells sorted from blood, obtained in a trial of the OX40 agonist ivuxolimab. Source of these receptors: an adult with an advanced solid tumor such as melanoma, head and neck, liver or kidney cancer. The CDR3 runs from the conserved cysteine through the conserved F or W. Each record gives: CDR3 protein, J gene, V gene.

CDR3aa: CASSGTGGLNIQYF
j_gene: TRBJ2-4
v_gene: TRBV2

CDR3aa: CASSLETGVNEQFF
j_gene: TRBJ2-1
v_gene: TRBV7-9

CDR3aa: CASSISLGVRTGELFF
j_gene: TRBJ2-2
v_gene: TRBV19

CDR3aa: CASSLEGGTGELFF
j_gene: TRBJ2-2
v_gene: TRBV7-2

CDR3aa: CASSLRRAANEQYF
j_gene: -
v_gene: TRBV7-2

CDR3aa: CASSLYGVSSYEQYF
j_gene: TRBJ2-7
v_gene: TRBV5-1

CDR3aa: CASRGQGDTEAFF
j_gene: TRBJ1-1
v_gene: TRBV7-9

CDR3aa: CASSEGQYSPLHF
j_gene: TRBJ1-6
v_gene: TRBV6-5

CDR3aa: CASSRSGTGRNEQFF
j_gene: TRBJ2-1
v_gene: TRBV5-6

CDR3aa: CASSFSGSAEQFF
j_gene: TRBJ2-1
v_gene: TRBV5-4

CDR3aa: CASSLGTGWEQYF
j_gene: TRBJ2-7
v_gene: TRBV7-2

CDR3aa: CASRGRGQDTEAFF
j_gene: TRBJ1-1
v_gene: TRBV19

CDR3aa: CASSKDGVNTEAFF
j_gene: TRBJ1-1
v_gene: TRBV21-1

CDR3aa: CASGRTEHNQPQHF
j_gene: TRBJ1-5
v_gene: TRBV6-6

CDR3aa: CASSLEPVTEAFF
j_gene: TRBJ1-1
v_gene: TRBV27

CDR3aa: CASSIGGYGTYEQYF
j_gene: TRBJ2-7
v_gene: TRBV19

CDR3aa: CASSVGYGTGDQETQYF
j_gene: TRBJ2-5
v_gene: TRBV9

CDR3aa: CASSIGGANTYEQYF
j_gene: -
v_gene: TRBV19

CDR3aa: CASSFPSRDTQYF
j_gene: TRBJ2-3
v_gene: TRBV7-2

CDR3aa: CASSSRGQGRNNEQFF
j_gene: TRBJ2-1
v_gene: TRBV7-3

CDR3aa: CASSVLAGGFTGELFF
j_gene: TRBJ2-2
v_gene: TRBV2

CDR3aa: CASSESSGGMVF
j_gene: TRBJ2-1
v_gene: TRBV2

CDR3aa: CASSFLGQNTGELFF
j_gene: TRBJ2-2
v_gene: TRBV7-9

CDR3aa: CASSEPSGRAGSNEQFF
j_gene: TRBJ2-1
v_gene: TRBV25-1